This T cell receptor beta chain was retrieved from a study of cytomegalovirus exposure and HLA in healthy donors. This clone was counted only a few times. The same CDR3 also results from other DNA sequences found in this sample. Per the germline V gene, CDR1 is MNHEY and CDR2 is SVGAGI. V shed 5 bases, J shed 5 bases, and the junction held 2 bases outside the gene matches. The CDR3 consists of 12 residues. It was with 60 Vbeta and 13 Jbeta primers that the PCR ran. Clones were sequenced by immunoSEQ multiplex PCR, and TCRdb holds only the in-frame ones, with some missing. The table includes some 130,000 clones, approximately 80% detected once.

The chain employs TRBV6-5 and TRBJ1-2, with 7 bases aligning to TRBD1. Source material: PBMCs. The receptor was derived from a man aged 40-49 years in good health and CMV-seronegative. The CDR3 coding sequence is TGTGCCAGCAGTCAACAGGGGTATGGCTACACCTTC. Translating it yields CASSQQGYGYTF.